The clone carrying this TCR beta chain was seen repeatedly, ten times or more. What it binds is not known. Trimming removed 5 bases from V and 4 bases from J, with 14 bases in between. The CDR3 extends over 14 amino acids. TCR beta VDJ and CDR3 profiling used genomic DNA as template. A single record per CDR3 protein comes from TCRdb applying MiXCR to the reads. The data contain 200,000 or so distinct CDR3 sequences, about 64% of them singletons. The record originates from a study of CD8+CD57+ T cells in acquired aplastic anemia. Whole-study results and caveats: Patients and controls had in common some 30 CD8+ CDR3 sequences.

Sequencing input: sorted CD4+, CD8+, or CD8+CD57+ T cells (not recorded which) from PBMCs. The V and J genes are TRBV12-3 or TRBV12-4 and TRBJ1-2, with a possible D match to TRBD1 (5 bases). This clonotype originated in a human donor with severe aplastic anemia or a healthy control (not recorded which). The CDR3 region has the DNA TGTGCCAGCAGTCCAGGGTCCTCTGGCTATGGCTACACCTTC. Protein: CASSPGSSGYGYTF.